This TCR beta chain stems from a study of T cells in localized non-small cell lung cancer. Study-wide results and limits: Greater blood T cell density accompanied longer overall survival. Because only a single region of the tumor was sequenced, heterogeneity remains possible. The highest T cell clonality was in uninvolved adjacent lung, above tumor.

This clone turned up a few times. Its specificity is not known. Generated by immunoSEQ multiplex PCR, the TCRdb table keeps only in-frame clones and is missing some. The sample carries 35,000 to 45,000 clones, roughly nine tenths recorded once. Looked up from germline, CDR1 is SSHAT and CDR2 is FNYEAQ (reference sequence). The CDR3 totals 16 residues. V was trimmed by 1 base and J by 4 bases, leaving 14 bases between them. This chain links TRBV7-7 with TRBJ2-1, with D possibly being TRBD2 (6 bases). The TCR was taken from a woman aged 18-55 years with stage III lung adenocarcinoma. Sample: peripheral blood, taken before any cancer treatment. The CDR3 coding sequence is TGTGCCAGCAGCTTAGGTCTACTAGCCCCGTACAATGAGCAGTTCTTC. It codes for CASSLGLLAPYNEQFF. The entire variable domain, with the rest obtained from reference TRBV7-7 and TRBJ2-1, is as follows: GAGVSQSPRYKVTKRGQDVTLRCDPISSHATLYWYQQALGQGPEFLTYFNYEAQPDKSGLPSDRFSAERPEGSISTLTIQRTEQRDSAMYRCASSLGLLAPYNEQFFGPGTRLTVL.